This TCR beta chain originates from a study of blood T cell repertoires in COVID-19. The data were produced by immunoSEQ multiplex PCR, yet TCRdb's version contains in-frame clones alone and is incomplete. The table lists roughly 150,000 clones, more than 75% of them singletons. The CDR3 loop spans 11 amino acids. The V end was cut by 6 bases, the J end by 5 bases, with 6 bases between. Germline CDR1 reads MNHEY; CDR2 reads SVGAGI. This TCR came from an elderly woman with COVID-19, enrolled during active disease. The sample taken for sequencing was peripheral blood. The V and J genes are TRBV6-5 and TRBJ2-3, with no clear D. In DNA form, the CDR3 reads TGTGCCAGCAGCCCGGGAGATACGCAGTATTTT. Translated, it gives CASSPGDTQYF.